A selection of T cell receptor beta chains follows, all from one sample in a study of blood T cell repertoires in COVID-19. Assay: immunoSEQ multiplex PCR; the TCRdb copy retains only in-frame clones and omits some. Of about 210,000 clones detected, roughly 88% appear once; the ten largest clones hold more than 9%. Input material: peripheral blood. These receptors came from a man aged 45 to 65 with active or convalescent COVID-19. CDR3s include the opening cysteine and the closing phenylalanine or tryptophan. Fields, in order: clone size, V gene, J gene, D gene, CDR3 DNA, CDR3 protein. The D gene is left open where the match is weak. Only some rows state a clone size, as once, few, many or a class for expanded clones.

.	TRBV18	TRBJ1-1	.	TGTGCCAGCTCACTAACGGTAGGGGAGGACACTGAAGCTTTCTTT	CASSLTVGEDTEAFF
.	TRBV7-9	TRBJ2-1	TRBD2	TGTGCCAGCAGCGCCAGCGGGAGGTATAATGAGCAGTTCTTC	CASSASGRYNEQFF
.	TRBV4-3	TRBJ2-7	TRBD1	TGCGCCAGCAGCCAAGGGGTGGACAGGTTCGAGGGCTACGAGCAGTACTTC	CASSQGVDRFEGYEQYF
.	TRBV28	TRBJ2-7	.	TGTGCCAGCAGTTTTCGGGGGACAGCGTTCTACGAGCAGTACTTC	CASSFRGTAFYEQYF
.	TRBV19	TRBJ2-7	.	TGTGCCAGTAGTCCCTCGACAGGAGCATACGAGCAGTACTTC	CASSPSTGAYEQYF
.	TRBV12-3/TRBV12-4	TRBJ1-2	.	TGTGCCAGCAGTTTGAGGGGGAACTATGGCTACACCTTC	CASSLRGNYGYTF
few	TRBV2	TRBJ2-2	TRBD1	TGTGCCAGCAGTGGACAGGGGGCGAACACCGGGGAGCTGTTTTTT	CASSGQGANTGELFF
.	TRBV5-4	TRBJ2-3	.	TGTGCCAGCAGCTTGGCGACAGCTCCTAGCACAGATACGCAGTATTTT	CASSLATAPSTDTQYF
.	TRBV4-1	TRBJ2-1	TRBD2	TGCGCCAGCAGCCAAGAAGGTAGACTAGCGGGGCATGAGCAGTTCTTC	CASSQEGRLAGHEQFF
.	TRBV5-6	TRBJ2-1	TRBD2	TGTGCCAGCAGCACCGTTGCGGGAGCGGAGCAGTTCTTC	CASSTVAGAEQFF
once	TRBV25-1	TRBJ2-5	.	TGTGCCAGCAGCCACCCTGGCACAGGACATCAGTACTTC	CASSHPGTGHQYF
.	TRBV7-9	TRBJ1-1	.	TGTGCCAGCAGCTTAGTTGTATTTAGCGGTCGAAGCTATGATGAAGCTTTCTTT	CASSLVVFSGRSYDEAFF
.	TRBV27	TRBJ2-7	TRBD1	TGTGCCAGCAGTCCAGTGGGGACAGGGGCCTACGAGCAGTACTTC	CASSPVGTGAYEQYF
.	TRBV14	TRBJ1-1	.	TGTGCCAGCAGCCAAGACAGGGACACTGAAGCTTTCTTT	CASSQDRDTEAFF
.	TRBV5-1	TRBJ1-6	TRBD1	TGCGCCAGCAGGACAGGGCGGGATTCACCCCTCCACTTT	CASRTGRDSPLHF
.	TRBV27	TRBJ1-6	.	TGTGCCAGCAGTTTCAGGGCTTCAGCCCTCCACTTT	CASSFRASALHF
.	TRBV4-3	TRBJ2-7	TRBD2	TGCGCCAGCAGCCAAGGTGGGCTAGCGGCCTACGAGCAGTACTTC	CASSQGGLAAYEQYF
few	TRBV15	TRBJ2-3	.	TGTGCCACCAGCTTGGGAGGCGGAGTATTAACAGATACGCAGTATTTT	CATSLGGGVLTDTQYF
.	TRBV15	TRBJ2-5	TRBD1	TGTGCCACCAGCTCGACAGGGTTTGAGACCCAGTACTTC	CATSSTGFETQYF